What follows are 28 T cell receptor beta chains derived from one specimen sequenced in a study of shared clonotypes between healthy human individuals (dated by TCRdb to about 2020). CD8 naive samples were obtained by positive selection for CCR7 among CD45RO-negative cells, yielding a CD45RA+CCR7+ population from which TemRA cells were excluded. The library relied on the immunoSEQ multiplex PCR assay. TCRdb carries this immuneACCESS record with in-frame sequences only. Its versions omit some clonotypes, under half of them owing to an unresolved V gene in the studies checked, with the rest unexplained. This sample lists approximately 600,000 clones; approximately 96% were detected once. Approximately 0.11% of the sample rests with the top ten. The sample comprised naive CD8+ T cells sorted from blood. Read against the paper, the sample's cell subset or site label means: CD45RA+CCR7+. All receptors come from a woman aged 25 to 39 in good health.

V and J are TRBV29-1 and TRBJ1-2; D not resolved. Germline V gives CDR1 SQVTM, CDR2 ANQGSEA. The CDR3 is 10 amino acids. Deletions cut 4 bases from V and 8 bases from J, with 8 bases between. Written as DNA, the CDR3 is TGCAGCGTTGTTCAGGAGGGCTACACCTTC. Translating gives CSVVQEGYTF. Full variable domain (rest looked up from reference TRBV29-1 and TRBJ1-2): SAVISQKPSRDICQRGTSLTIQCQVDSQVTMMFWYRQQPGQSLTLIATANQGSEATYESGFVIDKFPISRPNLTFSTLTVSNMSPEDSSIYLCSVVQEGYTFGSGTRLTVV.

CDR3 sequence: CASRGATGPYYGYTF. The CDR3 nucleotides read TGTGCCAGCAGGGGGGCTACCGGGCCATACTATGGCTACACCTTC. The V call is TRBV6-1, the J call TRBJ1-2, with a possible D match to TRBD1 (6 bases). V lost 6 bases and J lost 3, with 17 bases in between. This CDR3 has 15 amino acids. Germline assignment: CDR1 MNHNS and CDR2 SASEGT.

The chain carries TRBV5-6 and TRBJ2-7, with D possibly being TRBD1 (7 bases). V was pared by 4 bases and J by 3 bases, with 20 bases between. Germline V gene sequence: CDR1 SGHDT, CDR2 YYEEEE. The CDR3 is made up of 16 amino acids. CDR3 DNA sequence: TGTGCCAGCAGCACGGATTACAGGGGAGGAGACTACGAGCAGTACTTC. It codes for CASSTDYRGGDYEQYF.

V is TRBV19 and J is TRBJ2-5; D gene uncertain. The V end lost 7 bases, the J end lost 2 bases, and 11 bases lay between the germline ends. Germline-derived CDR1 and CDR2 are LNHDA and SQIVND (reference sequence). The CDR3 extends over 13 amino acids. CDR3 DNA sequence: TGTGCCAGTAAGGAGCTAGGGCAAGAGACCCAGTACTTC. Translating gives CASKELGQETQYF.

The rearrangement links TRBV5-8 to TRBJ1-5; possibly TRBD1 for D (5 bases). The germline V gene has CDR1 SGHTS and CDR2 YDEGEE. The CDR3 is 13 amino acids. The V end was cut by 9 bases, the J end by 5 bases, with 15 bases between. DNA for the CDR3: TGTGCCACCGAGGAGGGGTTTGATCAGCCCCAGCATTTT. This codes for CATEEGFDQPQHF.

The chain employs TRBV27 and TRBJ2-5; 8 positions match TRBD1. Near its end, the DNA agrees better with TRBJ2-7, so the J call may be wrong. The germline gives CDR1 MNHEY, CDR2 SMNVEV (reference sequence). There are 13 residues in the CDR3. For the CDR3, the DNA is TGTGCCAGCAGTCAGACAGGGGTCTACGAGCAGTACTTC. Translating gives CASSQTGVYEQYF.

To note about this clone: The sample has other DNA sequences that encode this CDR3 too. The genes are TRBV10-3 and TRBJ2-7; TRBD1 is a possible D gene (5 bases). Germline V gives CDR1 ENHRY, CDR2 SYGVKD. The V end was cut by 3 bases, the J end by 3 bases, with 9 bases between. The CDR3 runs 13 residues. The CDR3 sequence is CAISEGQVYEQYF. The DNA of the CDR3 is TGTGCCATCAGTGAAGGACAAGTCTACGAGCAGTACTTC.

The V and J genes are TRBV9 and TRBJ2-7; 12 bases align to TRBD2. The junction had 10 bases not matched to a gene; V was cut back by 3 bases and J by 0 bases. Per germline, CDR1 SGDLS and CDR2 YYNGEE. This CDR3 is built from 18 residues. In nucleotides, the CDR3 is TGTGCCAGCAGCGATCCAATGACTAGCGGGGGAAGCTCCTACGAGCAGTACTTC. It encodes CASSDPMTSGGSSYEQYF.

The genes are TRBV27 and TRBJ1-5; D is undetermined. The V gene lost 2 bases and the J gene lost 7 bases, with 15 bases spanning the gap. The CDR3 covers 15 residues. CDR1 is MNHEY and CDR2 is SMNVEV in the germline V gene (reference sequence). CDR3 DNA: TGTGCCAGCAGTTTAATGGGTACTTTCCGCCAGCCCCAGCATTTT. Its translation: CASSLMGTFRQPQHF.

The V gene is TRBV4-2, the J gene TRBJ1-1, with TRBD1 as a possible D gene (5 bases). Deletions cut 3 bases from V and 1 base from J, with 15 bases between. The CDR3 has 16 residues. Germline V CDR1 and CDR2: LGHNA, YNFKEQ. The CDR3 nucleotides read TGTGCCAGCAGCCACTTCGATGGGGGTGAGAACACTGAAGCTTTCTTT. Its protein product is CASSHFDGGENTEAFF.

The sample holds one count of this clone. Other DNA variants within this sample encode the same CDR3. The V gene is TRBV29-1, the J gene TRBJ2-5; D is ambiguous. The DNA end is a closer match to TRBJ2-7, so the J assignment may be wrong. CDR3 length equals 11 residues. Germline V gives CDR1 SQVTM, CDR2 ANQGSEA. The CDR3 reads CSVEVGYEQYF. The CDR3 coding sequence is TGCAGCGTTGAGGTTGGATACGAGCAGTACTTC.

The V gene is TRBV13, the J gene TRBJ2-2; a possible D gene is TRBD2 (6 bases). The CDR3 runs 16 residues. Germline CDR1 PRHDT, CDR2 FYEKMQ (reference sequence). Trimming shortened V by 6 bases and J by 3 bases, and 17 bases separated the two germline ends. The CDR3 coding sequence is TGTGCCAGCAGTTACCACCGGGGGTTCGACACCGGGGAGCTGTTTTTT. Its translation is CASSYHRGFDTGELFF.

This chain links TRBV11-2 with TRBJ1-6; 9 bases are a match to TRBD1. The CDR3 is 15 residues long. V shed 2 bases, J shed 9 bases, and the junction held 5 bases outside the gene matches. Germline values: CDR1 SGHAT, CDR2 FQNNGV. CDR3 nucleotides: TGTGCCAGCAGCTTAACGACAGGGGGTTCTTCACCCCTCCACTTT. Translated: CASSLTTGGSSPLHF.

The chain employs TRBV30 and TRBJ1-1; no reliable D call. Trimming cost V 4 bases and J 7 bases, with 10 bases left between them. CDR1 is GTSNPN and CDR2 is SVGIG in the germline V gene (reference sequence). The CDR3 length is 11 residues. The CDR3 protein is CAWTGGYEAFF. The CDR3 bases are TGTGCCTGGACAGGAGGGTATGAAGCTTTCTTT.

This sequence joins TRBV4-1 and TRBJ1-1; D ambiguous. This CDR3 is 11 amino acids long. The ends were cut back, 4 bases at V and 8 bases at J, with 8 bases in the middle. The germline V gene encodes CDR1 MGHRA and CDR2 YSYEKL. The DNA of the CDR3 is TGCGCCAGCAGCCTCGGTCCAGAAGCTTTCTTT. Encoded protein: CASSLGPEAFF.

J is TRBJ2-7 and V is TRBV27; a possible D gene is TRBD2 (5 bases). The CDR3 totals 14 residues. Trimming took off 5 bases at V and 2 bases at J, with 13 bases between the two ends. CDR1 and CDR2 from the germline V gene are MNHEY and SMNVEV (reference sequence). CDR3 bases: TGTGCCAGCAGTCTCGGACTCGATACCTACGAGCAGTACTTC. Encoded protein: CASSLGLDTYEQYF.

The chain is built from TRBV19 and TRBJ2-7, with 7 nucleotides matching TRBD1. CDR3 size: 11 residues. Germline CDR1 LNHDA, CDR2 SQIVND (reference sequence). After removal of 9 bases from V and 6 bases from J, the junction contained 5 bases not matched to a gene. CDR3 DNA sequence: TGTGCCAGCCGACAGGGCGGCGAGCAGTACTTC. This codes for CASRQGGEQYF.

There are a few counts of this clone. The chain joins TRBV27 to TRBJ1-5, with D uncertain. The germline V and J ends were trimmed by 2 bases and 6 bases, with 8 bases remaining between them. This CDR3 is 13 amino acids long. The germline V gene encodes CDR1 MNHEY and CDR2 SMNVEV (reference sequence). The CDR3 nucleotides read TGTGCCAGCAGTTTAACAGCTCCTCAGCCCCAGCATTTT. Protein sequence: CASSLTAPQPQHF.

V and J are TRBV10-3 and TRBJ2-2; either TRBD1 or TRBD2 may supply D (5 bases each). V lost 5 bases and J 5 bases, leaving 12 bases between the germline ends. The germline CDR1 and CDR2 sequences are ENHRY and SYGVKD. This CDR3 contains 14 residues. The DNA of the CDR3 is TGTGCCATCAGTCCTACGGGGCTGACCGGGGAGCTGTTTTTT. Translating it yields CAISPTGLTGELFF.

The chain uses TRBV2 and TRBJ2-7; 9 nucleotides agree with TRBD1. The CDR3 runs 15 residues. V dropped 0 bases and J dropped 3; count of bases not matched to a gene: 3. Germline V lookup: CDR1 SNHLY, CDR2 FYNNEI. The CDR3 DNA is TGTGCCAGCAGTGAAGCGACAGGGGGACACTACGAGCAGTACTTC. Amino acids: CASSEATGGHYEQYF.

This clone was seen only once. The CDR3 sequence is CASSGGRLAGALDNEQFF. The CDR3 DNA reads as TGTGCCAGCAGTGGGGGGCGGCTAGCGGGAGCCCTCGACAATGAGCAGTTCTTC. V usage is TRBV6-1 and J usage is TRBJ2-1; the match to TRBD2 covers 10 bases. V shed 4 bases and J 5 bases; nucleotides not matched to a gene: 14. CDR3 length equals 18 residues. In germline, CDR1 is MNHNS, CDR2 SASEGT.

Note on this clone: This CDR3 is also generated by other DNA sequences in the sample. The gene calls are TRBV27 and TRBJ1-5; the D gene is possibly TRBD1 (5 bases). Germline CDR1 is MNHEY and CDR2 is SMNVEV (reference sequence). CDR3 size: 14 residues. Between the trimmed V and J ends, which lost 3 bases and 2 bases, there was a span of 8 bases. CDR3 nucleotides: TGTGCCAGCAGTTTTACAGGAGGCAATCAGCCCCAGCATTTT. It encodes CASSFTGGNQPQHF.

The V gene is TRBV2, the J gene TRBJ2-5; no reliable D call. Deletions cut 2 bases from V and 3 bases from J, with 16 bases between. The CDR3 has 16 residues. In germline, CDR1 is SNHLY, CDR2 FYNNEI. The CDR3 here is CASSENGFGLEETQYF. CDR3 sequence (DNA): TGTGCCAGCAGTGAAAATGGTTTCGGGCTAGAAGAGACCCAGTACTTC.

The rearrangement uses TRBV7-3 and TRBJ2-5; D may match TRBD1 or TRBD2 (5 bases each). The germline V and J ends were trimmed by 5 bases and 7 bases, with 14 bases remaining between them. This CDR3 region has 13 residues. Germline V gene data show CDR1 as SGHTA and CDR2 as FQGTGA. CDR3 nucleotides: TGTGCCAGCAGCCCAGGGCCCGGAGGGACCCAGTACTTC. It translates to CASSPGPGGTQYF.

V is TRBV4-2 and J is TRBJ2-7; 7 bases are a match to TRBD2. CDR1 and CDR2 (germline): LGHNA, YNFKEQ. V was pared by 5 bases and J by 0 bases, with 13 bases of the junction left unmatched. The CDR3 contains 17 residues. The CDR3, as DNA: TGTGCCAGCAGCTCAGACCCTACTAGCGCGAGCTCCTACGAGCAGTACTTC. It yields the protein CASSSDPTSASSYEQYF.

The chain recombines TRBV27 with TRBJ1-2; D possibly corresponds to TRBD1 (5 bases). CDR1 and CDR2 (germline): MNHEY, SMNVEV (reference sequence). The CDR3 contains 13 residues. Deletions cut 3 bases from V and 7 bases from J, with 12 bases between. CDR3 bases: TGTGCCAGCAGTTTGTCGCAGGGCTCTGGCTACACCTTC. Protein product: CASSLSQGSGYTF.

The V call is TRBV28, the J call TRBJ1-5; 8 bases are shared with TRBD1. V lost 5 bases, J lost 2 bases, and 8 bases stayed unmatched. The CDR3 loop spans 16 amino acids. The germline gives CDR1 MDHEN, CDR2 SYDVKM. The CDR3 protein is CASSDTGGRGNQPQHF. As DNA, the CDR3 is TGTGCCAGCAGTGATACAGGGGGTAGGGGCAATCAGCCCCAGCATTTT.

The rearrangement joins TRBV27 to TRBJ2-7; 10 bases line up with TRBD2. V shed 0 bases, J shed 5 bases, and the junction held 7 bases outside the gene matches. There are 16 residues in the CDR3. Germline CDR1 reads MNHEY; CDR2 reads SMNVEV (reference sequence). CDR3 residues: CASSLSGSGRIHEQYF. The CDR3 DNA is TGTGCCAGCAGTTTATCGGGTAGCGGGAGGATCCACGAGCAGTACTTC.